These 28 T cell receptor beta chains came from one sample sequenced in a study of beta chain features in type 1 diabetes. Whole-study results and caveats: Type 1 diabetes patients showed a moderate but significant shortening of TCRB CDR3s in all four CD4+ subsets.

Expressed TCRB transcripts got sequenced, as all isolated RNA was reverse transcribed. The assay was immunoSEQ multiplex PCR, and TCRdb's table has in-frame clones only and misses some. Among hundreds of thousands of clones, around 15% were seen once, and the ten largest hold 0.03% to 0.045%. No antigen is known for these receptors. The sequenced material came from naive CD4+ T cells from blood. The origin of the receptors is a young man with type 1 diabetes.

This clone was picked up a small number of times. The rearrangement links TRBV29-1 to TRBJ2-3, with 12 bases that match TRBD2. The V and J ends lost 7 bases and 3 bases, in that order; junction bases with no gene match: 2. The CDR3 has 13 amino acids. The germline gives CDR1 SQVTM, CDR2 ANQGSEA. The CDR3 spells CSATSGGTDTQYF. DNA for the CDR3: TGCAGCGCGACTAGCGGGGGAACAGATACGCAGTATTTT.

The chain links TRBV5-6 to TRBJ1-5; D possibly corresponds to TRBD1 (6 bases). The ends were cut back, 4 bases at V and 5 bases at J, with 16 bases in the middle. There are 15 residues in the CDR3. The germline CDR1 and CDR2 sequences are SGHDT and YYEEEE. The CDR3 nucleotides read TGTGCCAGCAGCAAGGACAGTGGGGTGGATCAGCCCCAGCATTTT. Its translation is CASSKDSGVDQPQHF.

This clone was detected only a few times. The CDR3 here is CASSPPGAGNNSPLHF. DNA for the CDR3: TGTGCCAGCTCACCCCCCGGGGCAGGGAACAATTCACCCCTCCACTTT. The chain has TRBV18 and TRBJ1-6; maybe TRBD1 (5 bases). This CDR3 has 16 residues. V lost 3 bases, J lost 7 bases, and 16 bases lay in between. The germline V gene encodes CDR1 KGHSH and CDR2 LQKENI.

The J gene is TRBJ2-5, the V gene TRBV7-2; no firm D call. Germline values: CDR1 SGHTA, CDR2 FQGNSA. The CDR3 spans 13 residues. V was cut by 1 base and J by 6 bases, with 9 bases left in between. The CDR3 spells CASSLESAQTQYF. The CDR3 coding sequence is TGTGCCAGCAGCTTAGAATCTGCACAGACCCAGTACTTC.

This clone was picked up a small number of times. CDR3 sequence reads: CASSLAPAGGNSDTQYF. The CDR3 bases are TGCGCCAGCAGCTTGGCCCCAGCGGGAGGGAATTCAGATACGCAGTATTTT. This chain connects TRBV5-1 to TRBJ2-3; 10 nucleotides agree with TRBD2. This CDR3 is built from 17 residues. J was trimmed by 4 bases and V by 0 bases; bases with no gene match: 8. Germline values: CDR1 SGHRS, CDR2 YFSETQ.

V gene TRBV11-1 combines with J gene TRBJ2-7; 7 bases align to TRBD1. Trimming at V came to 0 bases and at J to 8 bases, leaving 10 bases not matched to a gene. Germline V gives CDR1 SGHAT, CDR2 FQDESV (reference sequence). The CDR3 has 15 residues. CDR3 nucleotide sequence: TGTGCCAGCAGCTTAGCGTTACAGGGGAGCTATAAGCAGTACTTC. Its protein product is CASSLALQGSYKQYF. Together with reference TRBV11-1 and TRBJ2-7, the CDR3 gives the full variable domain: EAEVAQSPRYKITEKSQAVAFWCDPISGHATLYWYRQILGQGPELLVQFQDESVVDDSQLPKDRFSAERLKGVDSTLKIQPAELGDSAMYLCASSLALQGSYKQYFGPGTRLTVT.

V and J are TRBV29-1 and TRBJ2-3; no definite D call. The germline CDR1 and CDR2 sequences are SQVTM and ANQGSEA. There are 11 residues in the CDR3. The V gene lost 7 bases and the J gene lost 3 bases, with 8 bases spanning the gap. CDR3 sequence (DNA): TGCAGCGCCTTGATTACAGATACGCAGTATTTT. It specifies CSALITDTQYF.

This rearrangement joins TRBV6-5 to TRBJ2-7; a possible D gene is TRBD2 (5 bases). The V and J ends lost 6 bases and 2 bases respectively, with 14 bases between them. Per the germline V gene, CDR1 is MNHEY and CDR2 is SVGAGI. The CDR3 extends over 14 amino acids. The DNA of the CDR3 is TGTGCCAGCAGGGTGGGAGACTGGACCTACGAGCAGTACTTC. Translation: CASRVGDWTYEQYF.

The CDR3 DNA is TGTGCCTGGAATACTCCGGGCCGGGCAGGGGGCTACCTAAACACTGAAGCTTTCTTT. Its translation: CAWNTPGRAGGYLNTEAFF. The chain is built from TRBV30 and TRBJ1-1, with TRBD1 matching 8 bases. The CDR3 is made up of 19 amino acids. V lost 4 bases, J lost 2 bases, and 21 bases stayed unmatched. Per germline, CDR1 GTSNPN and CDR2 SVGIG (reference sequence).

The chain joins TRBV9 to TRBJ1-5; D is unresolved. In germline, CDR1 is SGDLS, CDR2 YYNGEE. Deletions cut 6 bases from V and 5 bases from J, with 18 bases between. The CDR3 totals 15 residues. This CDR3 reads CASNHFPGGYQPQHF. In nucleotides, the CDR3 is TGTGCCAGCAACCATTTTCCAGGAGGGTATCAGCCCCAGCATTTT.

Only a few counts were recorded for this clone. A read error may produce the germline difference seen at one junction end. The rearrangement links TRBV7-7 to TRBJ2-7, with TRBD1 as a possible D gene (6 bases). CDR3 length: 14 amino acids. Germline loops: CDR1 SSHAT, CDR2 FNYEAQ (reference sequence). The CDR3: CASSLEKGAYEQYF. The CDR3 nucleotides read TGTGCTAGCAGCTTAGAGAAGGGGGCCTACGAGCAGTACTTC.

The chain links TRBV29-1 to TRBJ2-1; D is perhaps TRBD1 (6 bases). The CDR3 is 14 amino acids. Germline V gene sequence: CDR1 SQVTM, CDR2 ANQGSEA. Trimming stripped 7 bases from V and 3 bases from J, with 16 bases between. CDR3: CSGTQGFVYNEQFF. CDR3 DNA sequence: TGCAGCGGGACCCAGGGGTTTGTCTACAATGAGCAGTTCTTC.

V usage is TRBV7-8 and J usage is TRBJ2-3, with 9 bases fitting TRBD1. The CDR3 sequence is 16 residues long. In germline, CDR1 is SGHVS, CDR2 FQNEAQ. Trimming removed 7 bases from V and 3 bases from J; junction bases left unmatched: 11. The CDR3 here is CASNADRGGGTDTQYF. The CDR3 DNA reads as TGTGCCAGCAACGCGGACAGGGGAGGCGGGACAGATACGCAGTATTTT.

This chain connects TRBV4-3 to TRBJ2-2; D may be TRBD1 or TRBD2 (5 bases each). CDR3 length equals 16 residues. Germline CDR1 LGHNA, CDR2 YSLEER. Trimming left V 2 bases short and J 7 bases short, with 17 bases between. The CDR3 loop reads CASSQRPGLSVGELFF. CDR3 nucleotides: TGCGCCAGCAGCCAACGTCCGGGGCTGAGTGTCGGGGAGCTGTTTTTT.

A note on this clone: This CDR3 is also generated by other DNA sequences in the sample. V is TRBV7-2 and J is TRBJ2-7; D may be TRBD2 (5 bases). The CDR3 sequence is 13 residues long. V was clipped by 3 bases and J by 3 bases, with 9 bases between them. CDR1 SGHTA and CDR2 FQGNSA come from the germline V gene. CDR3 in amino acids: CASSLSGSYEQYF. The DNA of the CDR3 is TGTGCCAGCAGCTTGAGTGGGAGCTACGAGCAGTACTTC.

This clone appeared a few times. The chain is built from TRBV5-1 and TRBJ2-3; 15 nucleotides match TRBD2. The CDR3 extends over 16 amino acids. With V trimmed by 4 bases and J by 4 bases, 4 bases remained unmatched. The germline V gene encodes CDR1 SGHRS and CDR2 YFSETQ. CDR3 residues: CASSPGLAGGSDTQYF. The CDR3 coding sequence is TGCGCCAGCAGCCCCGGACTAGCGGGAGGGTCAGATACGCAGTATTTT.

The sample holds a few counts of this clone. The genes are TRBV30 and TRBJ1-1; the D gene is possibly TRBD1 (6 bases). Trimming took 5 bases from V and 7 from J, leaving 17 bases between them. The germline V gene has CDR1 GTSNPN and CDR2 SVGIG (reference sequence). This CDR3 spans 13 amino acids. The CDR3 nucleotides are TGTGCCTGGGGGACGGGACACCTAAATGAAGCTTTCTTT. Protein sequence: CAWGTGHLNEAFF.

The chain uses TRBV6-6 and TRBJ1-2; possibly TRBD1 for D (6 bases). The CDR3 has 16 amino acids. In germline, CDR1 is MNHNY, CDR2 SVGAGI (reference sequence). V was shortened by 7 bases and J by 6 bases, with 24 bases between the two germline ends. The chain's CDR3 is CASTALERGGDHGYTF. Here the CDR3 DNA reads TGTGCCAGCACCGCCCTCGAGCGGGGGGGCGATCATGGCTACACCTTC.

This clone was found a few times. The chain joins TRBV30 to TRBJ2-1; 12 nucleotides agree with TRBD2. Germline values: CDR1 GTSNPN, CDR2 SVGIG (reference sequence). V shed 5 bases and J 13 bases; nucleotides not matched to a gene: 6. The CDR3 extends over 12 amino acids. The CDR3 DNA is TGTGCCTGGGATCCACTAGCGGGAGGACAGTTCTTC. It is translated as CAWDPLAGGQFF.

The rearrangement joins TRBV7-2 to TRBJ1-1; D is undetermined. CDR1 is SGHTA and CDR2 is FQGNSA in the germline V gene. V dropped 0 bases and J dropped 1 base, with 6 bases sitting between them. The CDR3 contains 14 residues. CDR3 DNA sequence: TGTGCCAGCAGCTTAGCCTCACCGAACACTGAAGCTTTCTTT. As protein: CASSLASPNTEAFF. Using reference TRBV7-2 and TRBJ1-1 for the parts outside the CDR3, the full variable domain is GAGVSQSPSNKVTEKGKDVELRCDPISGHTALYWYRQSLGQGLEFLIYFQGNSAPDKSGLPSDRFSAERTGGSVSTLTIQRTQQEDSAVYLCASSLASPNTEAFFGQGTRLTVV.

In regard to this clone: The sample carries other DNA sequences with the same CDR3. V usage is TRBV6-5 and J usage is TRBJ2-5, with TRBD2 identical over 12 bases. The ends lost 2 bases at V and 2 bases at J; junction bases unmatched: 3. The CDR3 totals 16 residues. Germline loops: CDR1 MNHEY, CDR2 SVGAGI. The chain's CDR3 is CASSYSLAGGQETQYF. The CDR3 DNA follows: TGTGCCAGCAGTTACAGTCTAGCGGGGGGGCAAGAGACCCAGTACTTC.

This chain joins TRBV30 and TRBJ2-7; D call uncertain. The CDR3 length is 15 residues. Per germline, CDR1 GTSNPN and CDR2 SVGIG (reference sequence). V was cut by 1 base and J by 5 bases, with 18 bases left in between. In nucleotides, the CDR3 is TGTGCCTGGAGTGAGATATCCCCCTTAGTCGACGAGCAGTACTTC. Amino acids: CAWSEISPLVDEQYF.

In its sample, this clone was seen a few times. This rearrangement joins TRBV6-4 to TRBJ1-1, with 8 bases identical to TRBD1. This CDR3 has 15 amino acids. Germline V lookup: CDR1 MRHNA, CDR2 SNTAGT. The junction had 8 bases not matched to a gene; V was cut back by 4 bases and J by 4 bases. The CDR3 reads CASSAPGQVPTEAFF. In nucleotides, the CDR3 is TGTGCCAGCAGTGCCCCGGGACAGGTGCCCACTGAAGCTTTCTTT.

The rearrangement joins TRBV5-6 to TRBJ2-7, with D perhaps matching TRBD2 (6 bases). The CDR3 runs to 17 residues. Trimming took off 1 base at V and 4 bases at J, with 21 bases between the two ends. In germline, CDR1 is SGHDT, CDR2 YYEEEE. The CDR3 DNA sequence: TGTGCCAGCAGCTTGCCGCGGGTGGGACTCACATTTTACGAGCAGTACTTC. Encoded protein: CASSLPRVGLTFYEQYF.

This clone was recorded a few times. The chain has TRBV10-3 and TRBJ2-1; weak D call: TRBD2 (5 bases). Germline V gene lookup returns CDR1 ENHRY and CDR2 SYGVKD. The CDR3 contains 14 residues. V shed 4 bases and J shed 8 bases, with 15 bases lying between them. Here the CDR3 reads CAISGYAMEDEQFF. For the CDR3, the DNA is TGTGCCATCAGTGGATATGCGATGGAGGATGAGCAGTTCTTC.

This chain connects TRBV7-2 to TRBJ2-1; 10 nucleotides agree with TRBD2. Unmatched junction bases numbered 6, after V lost 5 bases and J lost 5 bases. The CDR3 extends over 15 amino acids. Germline CDR1 SGHTA, CDR2 FQGNSA. The CDR3 here is CASSTAGLADNEQFF. CDR3 DNA: TGTGCCAGCAGCACTGCAGGACTAGCGGACAATGAGCAGTTCTTC.

V gene TRBV25-1 combines with J gene TRBJ2-3; maybe TRBD1 (5 bases). Germline V CDR1 and CDR2: MGHDK, SYGVNS. Deletions cut 2 bases from V and 0 bases from J, with 15 bases between. The CDR3 extends over 17 amino acids. The CDR3 sequence: CASSEAWGRASTDTQYF. The DNA of the CDR3 is TGTGCCAGCAGTGAAGCGTGGGGCAGGGCCAGCACAGATACGCAGTATTTT.

The chain combines TRBV28 with TRBJ2-7; D not certain. The CDR3 consists of 15 residues. The V gene's germline CDR1 is MDHEN and CDR2 SYDVKM. Trimming shortened V by 6 bases and J by 1 base, and 16 bases separated the two germline ends. The CDR3 nucleotides are TGTGCCAGCAGGCCCCACGGAAAGGCTTCCTACGAGCAGTACTTC. Protein product: CASRPHGKASYEQYF.